A single sample is the source of the 26 T cell receptor beta chains below, sequenced in a study of vaccination and CD4 T cells after COVID-19. The Oncomine TCR Beta short-read assay was applied to DNA of cultured CD4+ T cells. TCRdb passed the PCR reads through MiXCR, listing each CDR3 protein once. Of 20,000 to 25,000 distinct CDR3 sequences listed, 46% are singletons. Time point here: late sampling 161 to 241 days after vaccination in a few convalescent patients. Treatment defined: approximately 10-day PBMC culture with coronavirus spike peptide pools or control peptides (ViraFEST assay). For these receptors, no antigen is known. This specimen consisted of CD4+ T cells from blood, cultured in vitro, obtained about 7 months after SARS-CoV-2 vaccination. The receptors come from a human donor who had recovered from COVID-19.

This rearrangement joins TRBV20-1 to TRBJ1-5; maybe TRBD1 (6 bases). The CDR3 contains 15 residues. Looked up from germline, CDR1 is DFQATT and CDR2 is SNEGSKA (reference sequence). The ends were cut back, 4 bases at V and 0 bases at J, with 13 bases in the middle. The CDR3 is CSAIGDTDSNQPQHF. The CDR3 nucleotides are TGCAGTGCTATAGGGGACACCGATAGCAATCAGCCCCAGCATTTT.

This clonotype was recorded a few times. V and J are TRBV7-3 and TRBJ1-5, with a possible D match to TRBD1 (6 bases). In germline, CDR1 is SGHTA, CDR2 FQGTGA. This CDR3 has 15 residues. Trimming cost V 3 bases and J 3 bases, with 12 bases left between them. The CDR3 here is CASSFRRGVNQPQHF. The CDR3 DNA sequence: TGTGCCAGCAGCTTTCGCAGGGGCGTCAATCAGCCCCAGCATTTT. Complete variable domain (other parts from reference TRBV7-3 and TRBJ1-5): GAGVSQTPSNKVTEKGKYVELRCDPISGHTALYWYRQSLGQGPEFLIYFQGTGAADDSGLPNDRFFAVRPEGSVSTLKIQRTERGDSAVYLCASSFRRGVNQPQHFGDGTRLSIL.

This clonotype was observed a few times. J is TRBJ1-5 and V is TRBV7-8; D ambiguous. V was trimmed by 5 bases and J by 1 base, leaving 9 bases between them. The V gene's germline CDR1 is SGHVS and CDR2 FQNEAQ. There are 14 residues in the CDR3. CDR3 protein: CASSRTGSNQPQHF. The CDR3 region has the DNA TGTGCCAGCAGCCGAACGGGGAGCAATCAGCCCCAGCATTTT.

The chain is built from TRBV6-1 and TRBJ1-5; D not resolved. The CDR3 extends over 16 amino acids. V was pared by 2 bases and J by 4 bases, with 15 bases between. The germline CDR1 and CDR2 sequences are MNHNS and SASEGT. The DNA of the CDR3 is TGTGCCAGCAGTGAACGATCGTCGGGTGGGAATCAGCCCCAGCATTTT. Translated: CASSERSSGGNQPQHF.

This rearrangement joins TRBV5-1 to TRBJ1-6; TRBD1 matches at 8 bases. V dropped 6 bases and J dropped 7; count of bases not matched to a gene: 3. This CDR3 is 13 amino acids long. The germline V gene encodes CDR1 SGHRS and CDR2 YFSETQ. CDR3 nucleotide sequence: TGCGCCAGCAAGGGACAGGAGAATTCACCCCTCCACTTT. This sequence encodes CASKGQENSPLHF.

The chain joins TRBV7-9 to TRBJ2-3, with D possibly TRBD2 on 6 matching bases. The V gene's germline CDR1 is SEHNR and CDR2 FQNEAQ (reference sequence). There are 13 residues in the CDR3. V lost 11 bases and J lost 5, with 17 bases in between. The CDR3 bases are TGTGCCTGTGCATGGGTGGGGGGAGATACGCAGTATTTT. Translating gives CACAWVGGDTQYF.

The chain joins TRBV6-1 to TRBJ2-1; the match to TRBD2 covers 13 bases. With 8 bases clipped from V and 4 bases from J, the junction kept 11 bases outside the gene matches. Germline V gene lookup returns CDR1 MNHNS and CDR2 SASEGT. The CDR3 is 17 residues long. CDR3 DNA sequence: TGTGCCAGCGCAGGACTAGCGGGAGCCAGTGCATACAATGAGCAGTTCTTC. It is translated as CASAGLAGASAYNEQFF.

This clonotype has just a few counts. This chain joins TRBV24-1 and TRBJ2-1; D is ambiguous. The CDR3 has 13 amino acids. V shed 6 bases and J shed 5 bases, with 10 bases lying between them. Germline V gene data show CDR1 as KGHDR and CDR2 as SFDVKD. CDR3 sequence reads: CATSSPDNNEQFF. CDR3 nucleotide sequence: TGTGCCACCAGTTCCCCCGACAACAATGAGCAGTTCTTC.

CDR3 in amino acids: CASEAKAGGYNEQFF. The DNA for the CDR3 is TGTGCCAGCGAAGCCAAGGCGGGAGGGTACAATGAGCAGTTCTTC. The chain has TRBV7-2 and TRBJ2-1; 9 nucleotides line up with TRBD2. This CDR3 has 15 amino acids. From germline, CDR1 is SGHTA and CDR2 FQGNSA. V trimming: 8 bases; J trimming: 4 bases; junction bases outside the gene matches: 9.

The rearrangement links TRBV27 to TRBJ2-3; TRBD2 matches 9 bases. The ends lost 3 bases at V and 0 bases at J; junction bases unmatched: 4. CDR1 is MNHEY, CDR2 SMNVEV, per germline (reference sequence). There are 16 residues in the CDR3. Here the CDR3 DNA reads TGTGCCAGCAGTTTGGGAAGCGGGGGGAGCACAGATACGCAGTATTTT. Translating it yields CASSLGSGGSTDTQYF.

This clonotype was recorded once. The rearrangement joins TRBV4-1 to TRBJ1-1, with D unclear. Germline assignment: CDR1 MGHRA and CDR2 YSYEKL. The CDR3 consists of 14 residues. Between the trimmed V and J ends, which lost 0 bases and 4 bases, there was a span of 9 bases. In nucleotides, the CDR3 is TGCGCCAGCAGCCAAGATTGGCGAGGCACTGAAGCTTTCTTT. Amino acids: CASSQDWRGTEAFF.

V is TRBV20-1 and J is TRBJ2-3, with D possibly matching TRBD2 (5 bases). This CDR3 is 15 amino acids long. CDR1 and CDR2 from the germline V gene are DFQATT and SNEGSKA (reference sequence). The germline V and J ends were trimmed by 2 bases and 2 bases, with 14 bases remaining between them. The CDR3 DNA reads TGCAGTGCTAGAACCGCCCCTAGCTCCACAGATACGCAGTATTTT. Translation: CSARTAPSSTDTQYF.

V usage is TRBV6-1 and J usage is TRBJ1-1; a weak D match, TRBD1 (5 bases). V gave up 7 bases and J gave up 0 bases, with 18 bases separating them. The CDR3 is made up of 16 amino acids. The germline CDR1 and CDR2 sequences are MNHNS and SASEGT. The CDR3 region has the DNA TGTGCCAGCACCCCCGGCAGGGCCGCCATGAACACTGAAGCTTTCTTT. Its translation is CASTPGRAAMNTEAFF.

The V call is TRBV27, the J call TRBJ2-3, with a tentative D call TRBD2 (5 bases). Trimming pared 4 bases from V and 0 bases from J, leaving 23 bases between. The CDR3 has 19 residues. Germline CDR1 MNHEY, CDR2 SMNVEV (reference sequence). CDR3 amino acids: CASSSGNPSRSGSTDTQYF. Here the CDR3 DNA reads TGTGCCAGCAGTTCGGGGAATCCCTCCAGAAGTGGAAGCACAGATACGCAGTATTTT.

The genes are TRBV7-2 and TRBJ2-1; D perhaps matches TRBD2 (6 bases). CDR1 is SGHTA and CDR2 is FQGNSA in the germline V gene. The germline V and J ends were trimmed by 4 bases and 7 bases, with 11 bases remaining between them. The CDR3 runs 13 residues. CDR3 region: CASSSARGNEQFF. CDR3 in DNA: TGTGCCAGCAGCTCCGCGCGGGGAAATGAGCAGTTCTTC.

This clonotype has a handful of counts. The genes are TRBV15 and TRBJ1-2; D gene uncertain. The germline V gene has CDR1 LNHNV and CDR2 YYDKDF (reference sequence). The CDR3 spans 18 residues. The germline V and J ends were trimmed by 1 base and 4 bases, with 22 bases remaining between them. DNA of the CDR3: TGTGCCACCAGCAGAGGTCTTCGGCAACTTAATGTACGCTATGGCTACACCTTC. Amino acids: CATSRGLRQLNVRYGYTF.

The chain carries TRBV7-9 and TRBJ2-6; D is uncertain. CDR1 is SEHNR, CDR2 FQNEAQ, per germline (reference sequence). CDR3 length: 14 amino acids. V shed 6 bases and J shed 0 bases, with 6 bases lying between them. This CDR3 reads CASRPTSGANVLTF. CDR3 in DNA: TGTGCCAGCAGACCTACCTCTGGGGCCAACGTCCTGACTTTC.

This clonotype is a singleton in its sample. The rearrangement uses TRBV20-1 and TRBJ2-5, with D possibly being TRBD2 (6 bases). The CDR3 has 14 amino acids. Germline CDR1 DFQATT, CDR2 SNEGSKA (reference sequence). Trimming pared 3 bases from V and 3 bases from J, leaving 14 bases between. The CDR3 DNA is TGCAGTGCTAGTGGGGGGTGGGGCGAAGAGACCCAGTACTTC. Encoded protein: CSASGGWGEETQYF.

As DNA, the CDR3 is TGCAGTGCCTATAGGACAGGGGGCACATCACCCCTCCACTTT. This gives the protein CSAYRTGGTSPLHF. The chain employs TRBV20-1 and TRBJ1-6; 11 bases map to TRBD1. Losses at the gene ends were 6 bases for V and 10 bases for J; bases not matched to a gene: 8. CDR1 is DFQATT and CDR2 is SNEGSKA in the germline V gene (reference sequence). The CDR3 runs to 14 residues.

The V call is TRBV29-1, the J call TRBJ2-3; TRBD1 agrees at 8 bases. There are 13 residues in the CDR3. CDR1 SQVTM and CDR2 ANQGSEA come from the germline V gene. The V gene end was trimmed by 4 bases and the J gene end by 3 bases; junction bases not matched to a gene: 3. The CDR3 DNA reads as TGCAGCGTTGTAGACAGGGGAACAGATACGCAGTATTTT. As protein: CSVVDRGTDTQYF.

This clonotype was recorded a few times. The chain has TRBV20-1 and TRBJ2-7, with no clear D. The CDR3 is 14 amino acids. The V end lost 0 bases, the J end lost 4 bases, and 13 bases lay between the germline ends. Germline loops: CDR1 DFQATT, CDR2 SNEGSKA (reference sequence). The CDR3 reads CSARDVVKAYEQYF. The CDR3 coding sequence is TGCAGTGCTAGAGATGTCGTTAAGGCGTACGAGCAGTACTTC.

This clonotype occurred a few times. Here the CDR3 DNA reads TGTGCCAGCAGCCCATCGACAGGGAGGCAGCCCCAGCATTTT. Its translation is CASSPSTGRQPQHF. V is TRBV6-2 or TRBV6-3 and J is TRBJ1-5, with 7 bases aligning to TRBD1. Germline V gives CDR1 MNHEY, CDR2 SVGEGT. This CDR3 has 14 residues. After removal of 6 bases from V and 7 bases from J, the junction contained 9 bases not matched to a gene.

This clonotype showed up just a few times. This rearrangement joins TRBV7-2 to TRBJ1-2; 7 bases align to TRBD1. The CDR3 has 15 amino acids. Germline lookup yields CDR1 SGHTA and CDR2 FQGNSA. Losses at the gene ends were 2 bases for V and 11 bases for J; bases not matched to a gene: 14. For the CDR3, the DNA is TGTGCCAGCAGCTTATTGAGACAGGGAAGGGTAGGGTACACCTTC. It codes for CASSLLRQGRVGYTF.

The CDR3 reads CASSLWPRLGGGTDTQYF. CDR3 sequence (DNA): TGTGCCAGCAGCTTATGGCCCCGATTAGGGGGGGGGACAGATACGCAGTATTTT. The V gene is TRBV7-2, the J gene TRBJ2-3; D possibly corresponds to TRBD2 (7 bases). The CDR3 spans 18 residues. V was trimmed by 2 bases and J by 3 bases, leaving 21 bases between them. CDR1 is SGHTA, CDR2 FQGNSA, per germline.

The gene calls are TRBV7-2 and TRBJ1-1; tentative D call: TRBD1 (5 bases). This CDR3 is 15 amino acids long. V was pared by 2 bases and J by 1 base, with 11 bases between. Per germline, CDR1 SGHTA and CDR2 FQGNSA. Here the CDR3 reads CASSLYGQGNTEAFF. The CDR3 nucleotides read TGTGCCAGCAGCTTATACGGTCAGGGGAACACTGAAGCTTTCTTT.

The CDR3 DNA reads TGTGCCAGCAGCTCTGGACAGGAGGGGACCCAGTACTTC. It codes for CASSSGQEGTQYF. The genes are TRBV7-3 and TRBJ2-5, with D maybe TRBD1 (7 bases). Germline CDR1 is SGHTA and CDR2 is FQGTGA. The CDR3 is 13 amino acids. V lost 4 bases and J 7 bases, leaving 13 bases between the germline ends. The full variable domain, its missing parts supplied by reference TRBV7-3 and TRBJ2-5, is GAGVSQTPSNKVTEKGKYVELRCDPISGHTALYWYRQSLGQGPEFLIYFQGTGAADDSGLPNDRFFAVRPEGSVSTLKIQRTERGDSAVYLCASSSGQEGTQYFGPGTRLLVL.